This T cell receptor (beta chain) came from a study of technical replicates of blood from a few donors. Generated by immunoSEQ multiplex PCR, the TCRdb table keeps only in-frame clones and is missing some. Among roughly 60,000 clones listed, around 92% were seen once. This TCR came from a human donor in good health. Some clones in this sample may be carry-over from other donors' samples. The sample comprised PBMCs.

This chain's CDR3 is CASSPTDRLTEAFF. CDR3 nucleotide sequence: TGTGCCAGCAGCCCGACCGACAGGCTAACTGAAGCTTTCTTT. The chain uses TRBV7-2 and TRBJ1-1; D perhaps matches TRBD1 (6 bases). The length of the CDR3 is 14 residues. CDR1 is SGHTA, CDR2 FQGNSA, per germline. Trimming took off 5 bases at V and 5 bases at J, with 15 bases between the two ends.